The TCR beta chain described here comes from a study of regulatory T cells in long-lasting Graves disease. Study-level information: Less than 3 months of antithyroid drugs had been taken by newly diagnosed Graves' patients.

The V and J ends lost 6 bases and 5 bases respectively, with 11 bases between them. This CDR3 has 13 amino acids. The V gene's germline CDR1 is MDHEN and CDR2 SYDVKM. As for time point: newly diagnosed GD, antithyroid drugs for less than 3 months. There was RNA extracted from PBMCs, and the TCR library was made from it. Construction of the TCR beta libraries employed iRepertoire HTBI primers in conjunction with Arm-PCR of CDR3 regions. TCRdb ran MiXCR on the multiplex PCR reads and lists one entry per CDR3 protein. The table has roughly 610,000 distinct CDR3 sequences, under 20% seen once. These data were also filed under a second study, of T cells in Graves' hyperthyroidism and ophthalmopathy.

The V and J genes are TRBV28 and TRBJ1-5; D not resolved. The source is a woman between 25 and 40 years old with Graves disease. The source material was peripheral blood mononuclear cells (PBMCs), sampled at new diagnosis, from a patient treated with antithyroid drugs. This CDR3 reads CASSRRNYQPQHF. In DNA form, the CDR3 reads TGTGCCAGCAGCCGACGGAATTATCAGCCCCAGCATTTT.